This T cell receptor beta chain is drawn from a study of blood T cell repertoires in COVID-19. At the level of the study: The samples span acute and convalescent COVID-19 from the United States, Italy and Spain. T cells, B-cell-depleted T cells, or PBMCs supplied cDNA or gDNA.

The CDR3 loop spans 17 amino acids. Trimming cost V 0 bases and J 2 bases, with 16 bases left between them. Germline loops: CDR1 SGHTS, CDR2 YDEGEE. Authors' data handling: Using reference gene primer amplification, nucleated cell counts were estimated. Assay used: immunoSEQ multiplex PCR; TCRdb lists only in-frame clones, some missing. The V and J calls and clone size come from that table; D and trimming were worked out from the DNA. The profile shows under 120,000 clones, roughly two thirds of them singletons. This chain joins TRBV5-8 and TRBJ2-3, with D tentatively TRBD1 (5 bases). Sequenced input: peripheral blood. The receptor's source is a man older than 75 with acute or convalescent COVID-19. CDR3 bases: TGTGCCAGCAGCTTGGCTTCGGACACGAGTTACACAGATACGCAGTATTTT. This gives the protein CASSLASDTSYTDTQYF. The whole variable domain, remainder taken from reference TRBV5-8 and TRBJ2-3, is EAGVTQSPTHLIKTRGQQATLRCSPISGHTSVYWYQQALGLGLQFLLWYDEGEERNRGNFPPRFSGRQFPNYSSELNVNALELEDSALYLCASSLASDTSYTDTQYFGPGTRLTVL.